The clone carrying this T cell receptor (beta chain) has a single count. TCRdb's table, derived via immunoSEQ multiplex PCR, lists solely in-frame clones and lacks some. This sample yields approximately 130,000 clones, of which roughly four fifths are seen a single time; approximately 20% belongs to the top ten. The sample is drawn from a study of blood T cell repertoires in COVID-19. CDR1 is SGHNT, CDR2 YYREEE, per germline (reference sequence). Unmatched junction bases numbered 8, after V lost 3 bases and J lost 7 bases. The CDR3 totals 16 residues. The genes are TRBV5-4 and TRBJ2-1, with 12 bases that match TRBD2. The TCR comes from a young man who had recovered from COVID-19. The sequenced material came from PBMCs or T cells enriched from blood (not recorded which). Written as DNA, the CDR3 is TGTGCCAGCAGCTCGAATCTAGCGGGAGGGCCAAATGAGCAGTTCTTC. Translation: CASSSNLAGGPNEQFF.